This T cell receptor beta chain stems from a study of blood T cells in healthy people across ages. Study results and limitations: Older individuals had lower TCR beta diversity per million T cells (the decline was roughly linear).

Each sample provided at least 5.5 micrograms of extracted total RNA. V lost 4 bases, J lost 9 bases, and 7 bases stayed unmatched. The CDR3 runs to 15 residues. Germline-derived CDR1 and CDR2 are LGHNA and YNFKEQ. The second PCR ran about 6 to 11 cycles with a sample-barcoded 5' primer and J-beta primers. A template-switch adaptor that had 12 random nucleotides put a tag on each cDNA molecule. TCRdb itself ran the 5' RACE reads through MiXCR, one entry per CDR3 protein. The sample shows about a million distinct CDR3 sequences, roughly 51% of them seen only once. This clonotype came up a few times. Its antigen is undetermined.

The chain carries TRBV4-2 and TRBJ2-1; 12 bases map to TRBD2. The TCR originated in a woman between 55 and 75 years old in good health. The sequencing input was blood. The DNA for the CDR3 is TGTGCCAGCAGCCCCACTAGCGGGAGGTATAGTGAGCAGTTCTTC. It encodes CASSPTSGRYSEQFF.